The clone carrying this TCR beta chain came up once. As yet, its antigen is unknown. Assay: immunoSEQ multiplex PCR; the TCRdb copy retains only in-frame clones and omits some. The table has 8,000 to 10,000 clones, roughly 98% seen once. These data originate in a study of monozygotic twins with cystic fibrosis. Whole-study results and caveats: J usage was most co-twin-similar in 8 of 16 pairs, V in 13.

With 6 bases clipped from V and 5 bases from J, the junction kept 10 bases outside the gene matches. Germline V CDR1 and CDR2: MDHEN, SYDVKM. The CDR3 has 15 amino acids. The clonotype comes from a girl aged 2 to 9 with cystic fibrosis. The chain carries TRBV28 and TRBJ2-1; 7 bases line up with TRBD2. Sequenced input: blood. The CDR3 sequence is CASSLDAGEHNEQFF. CDR3 DNA sequence: TGTGCCAGCAGCCTGGATGCGGGGGAGCACAATGAGCAGTTCTTC.